This T cell receptor beta chain was sequenced for a study of Ad26.COV2.S vaccination and SARS-CoV-2 variants. Study context: Vaccine-arm donor from the placebo-controlled COV1001 Ad26.COV2.S trial. The authors gave Ad26.COV2.S intramuscularly, either once or twice 56 days apart.

Treatment denoted: about 20 received Ad26.COV2.S at low or high dose, single or two shots; 5 received placebo; per-sample allocation not given. The samples date from day 63 after the first vaccine or placebo injection. Produced via immunoSEQ multiplex PCR; TCRdb's table is partial and in-frame only. The sample has about 350,000 clones, about 85% seen once; the top ten hold about 3.3%. In regard to this clone: What it recognizes is unknown. An end of the junction does not agree with germline; a read error may underlie this.

Study-wide points: After vaccination, reports described spike-specific CD8+ and CD4+ T cell responses as showing substantial breadth.

The CDR3 sequence is 15 residues long. CDR1 SGHDT and CDR2 YYEEEE come from the germline V gene. The sequencing used peripheral blood, collected in a trial of Ad26.COV2.S vaccine versus placebo. The TCR originated in a person between 18 and 60 years old who received the Ad26.COV2.S COVID-19 vaccine or a placebo. V gene TRBV5-6 combines with J gene TRBJ2-1; D is possibly TRBD2 (6 bases). The DNA for the CDR3 is TGTGCCAGCAGCCCGACTAGTAGTTCCTACCATGAGCAGTTCTTC. Protein: CASSPTSSSYHEQFF.